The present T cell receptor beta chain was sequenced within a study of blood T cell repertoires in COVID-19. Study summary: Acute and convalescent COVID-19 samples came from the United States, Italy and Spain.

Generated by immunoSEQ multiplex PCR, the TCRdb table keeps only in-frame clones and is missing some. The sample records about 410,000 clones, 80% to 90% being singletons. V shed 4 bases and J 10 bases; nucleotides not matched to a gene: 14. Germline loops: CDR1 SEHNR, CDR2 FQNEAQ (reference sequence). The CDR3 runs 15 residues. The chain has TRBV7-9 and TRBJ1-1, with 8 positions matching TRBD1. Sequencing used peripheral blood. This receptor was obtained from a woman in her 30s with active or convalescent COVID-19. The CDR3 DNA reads TGTGCCAGCAGCTCCTCAGGGACAGGCCCTAGGGGAGCTTTCTTT. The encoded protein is CASSSSGTGPRGAFF. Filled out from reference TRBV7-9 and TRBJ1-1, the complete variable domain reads DTGVSQNPRHKITKRGQNVTFRCDPISEHNRLYWYRQTLGQGPEFLTYFQNEAQLEKSRLLSDRFSAERPKGSFSTLEIQRTEQGDSAMYLCASSSSGTGPRGAFFGQGTRLTVV.